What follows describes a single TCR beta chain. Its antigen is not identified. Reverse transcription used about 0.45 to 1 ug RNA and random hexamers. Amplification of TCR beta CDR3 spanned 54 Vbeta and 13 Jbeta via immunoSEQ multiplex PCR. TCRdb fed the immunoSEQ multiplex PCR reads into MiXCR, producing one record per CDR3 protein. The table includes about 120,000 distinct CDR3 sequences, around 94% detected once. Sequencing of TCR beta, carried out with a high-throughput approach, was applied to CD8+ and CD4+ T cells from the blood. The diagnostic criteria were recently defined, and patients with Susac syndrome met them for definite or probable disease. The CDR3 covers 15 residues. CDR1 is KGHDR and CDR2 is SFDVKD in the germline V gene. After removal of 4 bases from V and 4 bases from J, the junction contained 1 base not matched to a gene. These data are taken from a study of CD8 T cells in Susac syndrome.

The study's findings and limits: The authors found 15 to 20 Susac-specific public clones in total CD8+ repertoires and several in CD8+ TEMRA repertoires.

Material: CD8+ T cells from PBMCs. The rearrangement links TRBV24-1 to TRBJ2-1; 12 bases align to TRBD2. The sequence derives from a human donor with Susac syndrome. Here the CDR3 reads CATSDGLAGYNEQFF. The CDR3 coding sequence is TGTGCCACCAGTGACGGACTAGCGGGGTACAATGAGCAGTTCTTC.